The text below deals with one T cell receptor beta chain. Its antigen is not identified. The data stem from a study of siplizumab effects on memory and regulatory T cells. TCRdb's table, derived via immunoSEQ multiplex PCR, lists solely in-frame clones and lacks some. Among 60,000 to 80,000 clones listed, 70% to 90% were seen once. Study conclusions and caveats: Roughly 75-96% of proliferating CD4+ or CD8+ clones defied assignment to a naive or memory phenotype.

CDR1 and CDR2 from the germline V gene are LNHDA and SQIVND (reference sequence). CDR3 size: 16 residues. V was trimmed by 5 bases and J by 1 base, leaving 14 bases between them. This clonotype was sampled from a human donor in good health. This chain links TRBV19 with TRBJ2-2, with D perhaps matching TRBD1 (6 bases). Sequencing was performed on memory CD4+ T cells sorted from blood. Here the CDR3 reads CASSPGTFLNTGELFF. The CDR3, as DNA: TGTGCCAGTAGTCCGGGGACATTTTTGAACACCGGGGAGCTGTTTTTT.